This T cell receptor (beta chain) was profiled in a study of blood T cell repertoires in COVID-19 (dated by TCRdb to 2019 to 2021). Describing the broader study: Samples covering the acute and convalescent phases of COVID-19 were provided by collaborators in the United States, Italy and Spain. Samples were obtained from the ongoing ImmuneRACE study (first 160 participants) and from about 1,300 subjects provided by 6 global collaborators. The dataset comprised deeply sampled blood TCRbeta repertoires from subjects exposed to, actively infected with, or recovered from COVID-19. The repertoires were released in a freely available public database meant as a resource for research on the immune response to SARS-CoV-2. The material from the prospective study consisted of cDNA or gDNA derived from T cells, B-cell-depleted T cells, or PBMCs. Where available, HLA class I and class II types were obtained from metadata supplied by the sample provider rather than from assay-based typing. A de-identified subject ID, COVID-19 status, age in years and sex were almost always included in the sample metadata. Overall study results and their limits: Clinical and demographic metadata were provided uncurated, with the amount varying by source and participant.

TCRbeta CDR3 regions were amplified from genomic DNA by means of the immunoSEQ Assay, a bias-controlled multiplex PCR. The published analysis was carried out like this. Nucleated cell counts per sample were estimated from amplification of reference gene primers within the assay. Sequence reads were collapsed and filtered to measure the absolute abundance of every unique TCRbeta CDR3 rearrangement. Productive Simpson clonality was computed per sample as the square root of Simpson's diversity index over productive rearrangements. In TCRdb, the immuneACCESS table is reduced to in-frame sequences with V and J assigned. These tables do not hold every clone; where another copy was compared, an unresolved V gene accounts for under half, and the others remain unexplained. D and trimming come from the DNA, and the V and J calls and clone size come from that table. Recorded for this sample are roughly 570,000 clones; roughly nine tenths of them occurred a single time. The leading ten clones occupy 7.8% of the sample.

About this clone: What this receptor recognizes is not known. No base-level quality is on record; no much larger clone is a single base apart.

There are 15 amino acids in the CDR3, from cysteine to phenylalanine inclusive. Kept here is only the CDR3 DNA, which spans 45 bases and is read in frame from base 1. V loses 5 bases at its end and J loses 2 bases; junction bases beyond the gene matches: 7. CDR1 SGHAT and CDR2 FQNNGV are derived from the germline V gene. In Seattle, one collaborating source enrolled patients while the infection was active and tracked those patients longitudinally over the course of disease. The collaborating institutions used their own protocols to collect whole blood in K2EDTA tubes. For TCRbeta analysis, collaborators shipped samples in one of three forms: frozen whole blood, isolated PBMCs, or DNA extracted from either of those sample types.

The TCR was taken from a woman between 45 and 60 years old with COVID-19, enrolled during active disease. The specimen sequenced was peripheral blood. The chain couples TRBV11-2 to TRBJ2-3; TRBD2 matches 7 bases in the middle. The encoded CDR3 is CASSTRRGNTDTQYF. The DNA sequence is given as TGTGCCAGCAGCACGAGGCGGGGGAACACAGATACGCAGTATTTT.